Below, 25 T cell receptor beta chains from the same sample are listed, as sequenced in a study of vaccination and CD4 T cells after COVID-19. No antigen is known for these receptors. With the Oncomine TCR Beta short-read assay, DNA from cultured CD4+ T cells was sequenced. TCRdb reprocessed the PCR reads via MiXCR and lists one record per CDR3 protein. The data show 7,000 to 10,000 distinct CDR3 sequences, with approximately 70% seen just once and 37% held by the top ten. Treatment: roughly 10-day PBMC culture with coronavirus spike peptide pools or control peptides (ViraFEST assay). The sequenced sample was CD4+ T cells from blood, cultured in vitro. The receptors shown here come from a human donor who had recovered from COVID-19.

The chain has TRBV2 and TRBJ1-3; possibly TRBD1 for D (5 bases). The V end was cut by 7 bases, the J end by 4 bases, with 20 bases between. The CDR3 spans 16 residues. Germline V gene data show CDR1 as SNHLY and CDR2 as FYNNEI. CDR3 amino acids: CASMDYRDARGNTIYF. The DNA of the CDR3 is TGTGCCAGCATGGACTACCGGGACGCACGAGGAAACACCATATATTTT.

The chain's CDR3 is CASSLRWGEEQPQHF. The CDR3 DNA follows: TGTGCCAGCAGCTTAAGGTGGGGGGAAGAACAGCCCCAGCATTTT. The chain carries TRBV11-2 and TRBJ1-5; tentatively, D is TRBD1 (5 bases). Trimming took off 2 bases at V and 7 bases at J, with 15 bases between the two ends. CDR1 is SGHAT and CDR2 is FQNNGV in the germline V gene. The CDR3 runs 15 residues.

V usage is TRBV7-2 and J usage is TRBJ2-1, with TRBD2 identical over 11 bases. The J segment lost 0 bases and the V segment lost 5 bases, leaving 15 bases of the junction unmatched. Germline V gene lookup returns CDR1 SGHTA and CDR2 FQGNSA. The CDR3 is 20 amino acids. The CDR3 region is CASSIGSTSGVRSSYNEQFF. The CDR3 coding sequence is TGTGCCAGCAGCATTGGTTCGACTAGCGGGGTAAGGAGCTCCTACAATGAGCAGTTCTTC.

The J gene is TRBJ2-4, the V gene TRBV7-6, with D perhaps matching TRBD1 (5 bases). Trimming pared 3 bases from V and 6 bases from J, leaving 9 bases between. Germline assignment: CDR1 SGHVS and CDR2 FNYEAQ. The CDR3 sequence is 13 residues long. The CDR3 DNA sequence: TGTGCCAGCAGCTTGGCCCAGGGAAACATTCAGTACTTC. Protein sequence: CASSLAQGNIQYF. Full variable domain (outside the CDR3, taken from reference TRBV7-6 and TRBJ2-4): GAGVSQSPRYKVTKRGQDVALRCDPISGHVSLYWYRQALGQGPEFLTYFNYEAQQDKSGLPNDRFSAERPEGSISTLTIQRTEQRDSAMYRCASSLAQGNIQYFGAGTRLSVL.

This chain links TRBV27 with TRBJ1-6, with TRBD1 identical over 11 bases. The CDR3 sequence is 15 residues long. The germline V gene has CDR1 MNHEY and CDR2 SMNVEV (reference sequence). The V and J ends lost 5 bases and 7 bases, in that order; junction bases with no gene match: 4. The CDR3 coding sequence is TGTGCCAGCAGTGGCGGGACAGGGGGGAATTCACCCCTCCACTTT. It is translated as CASSGGTGGNSPLHF.

This chain uses TRBV6-1 with TRBJ2-7; TRBD1 aligns across 10 bases. The CDR3 consists of 14 residues. Trimming removed 5 bases from V and 6 bases from J; junction bases left unmatched: 7. Germline V gene sequence: CDR1 MNHNS, CDR2 SASEGT. The CDR3 reads CASSTGQGYGEQYF. CDR3 nucleotide sequence: TGTGCCAGCAGTACGGGACAGGGGTATGGCGAGCAGTACTTC.

The chain links TRBV12-3 or TRBV12-4 to TRBJ1-1, with D perhaps matching TRBD1 (6 bases). CDR3 length: 14 residues. V lost 6 bases to trimming and J lost 5 bases, with 16 bases between them. The DNA for the CDR3 is TGTGCCAGCAGACCACAGGACCAGGGGACTGAAGCTTTCTTT. Its translation is CASRPQDQGTEAFF.

J is TRBJ2-7 and V is TRBV20-1; 10 bases are shared with TRBD1. After removal of 0 bases from V and 6 bases from J, the junction contained 11 bases not matched to a gene. CDR3 length: 16 amino acids. CDR1 is DFQATT and CDR2 is SNEGSKA in the germline V gene (reference sequence). The CDR3 coding sequence is TGCAGTGCTAGAGATTCCTACACCGGGACAGGGGTCGAGCAGTACTTC. It encodes CSARDSYTGTGVEQYF.

The chain carries TRBV7-9 and TRBJ1-1, with D possibly TRBD1 on 5 matching bases. The V end was cut by 9 bases, the J end by 1 base, with 9 bases between. Germline CDR1 is SEHNR and CDR2 is FQNEAQ (reference sequence). This CDR3 comprises 12 residues. CDR3 coding DNA: TGTGCCAGTGGGGGGAGGAACACTGAAGCTTTCTTT. Amino acid sequence: CASGGRNTEAFF.

This clonotype was counted a few times. The chain carries TRBV20-1 and TRBJ1-2, with unresolved D. Germline assignment: CDR1 DFQATT and CDR2 SNEGSKA (reference sequence). The CDR3 has 13 amino acids. V lost 1 base to trimming and J lost 8 bases, with 14 bases between them. Here the CDR3 DNA reads TGCAGTGCTAGAGCTACCCCCGGATTCGGCTACACCTTC. It specifies CSARATPGFGYTF.

V and J are TRBV10-3 and TRBJ1-2; D gene unclear. This CDR3 contains 11 residues. Trimming took 7 bases from V and 6 from J, leaving 9 bases between them. In germline, CDR1 is ENHRY, CDR2 SYGVKD. In nucleotides, the CDR3 is TGTGCCATCAATCAACGGAATGGCTACACCTTC. Translating it yields CAINQRNGYTF.

The rearrangement joins TRBV20-1 to TRBJ1-2; D remains ambiguous. The germline CDR1 and CDR2 sequences are DFQATT and SNEGSKA (reference sequence). The CDR3 is 13 amino acids. Trimming stripped 3 bases from V and 2 bases from J, with 10 bases between. This CDR3 reads CSASWSQNYGYTF. The CDR3 coding sequence is TGCAGTGCTAGTTGGTCCCAAAACTATGGCTACACCTTC.

The chain carries TRBV27 and TRBJ2-1; D unclear. Between the trimmed V and J ends, which lost 3 bases and 7 bases, there was a span of 1 base. CDR3 length: 10 amino acids. The germline gives CDR1 MNHEY, CDR2 SMNVEV (reference sequence). CDR3 DNA sequence: TGTGCCAGCAGTTTGAATGAGCAGTTCTTC. Protein: CASSLNEQFF.

CDR3 bases: TGTGCCTGGAGTAGTTTCCCCCCCGCTGAAGCTTTCTTT. Translating gives CAWSSFPPAEAFF. The chain couples TRBV30 to TRBJ1-1; no firm D call. V was pared by 2 bases and J by 6 bases, with 13 bases between. Germline CDR1 GTSNPN, CDR2 SVGIG (reference sequence). CDR3 length: 13 residues.

A word on this clonotype: The junction and the germline gene differ at one end; a read error may be behind it. The rearrangement uses TRBV5-3 and TRBJ2-7, with D tentatively TRBD1 (5 bases). TRBV5-3 is sorted into the ORF group, with uncertain function. The CDR3 has 16 residues. The CDR3 nucleotides are TGTGCCAGCAGCTTGGGTAGGCAGGGATTATCCTACGAGCAGTACTTC. Protein sequence: CASSLGRQGLSYEQYF.

The chain combines TRBV20-1 with TRBJ1-2; no definite D call. Germline V gives CDR1 DFQATT, CDR2 SNEGSKA (reference sequence). V was shortened by 0 bases and J by 4 bases, with 6 bases between the two germline ends. This CDR3 is built from 12 residues. The CDR3 bases are TGCAGTGCTAGAGACTCCTCCTATGGCTACACCTTC. Translating gives CSARDSSYGYTF.

This rearrangement joins TRBV6-1 to TRBJ1-2, with 7 nucleotides matching TRBD1. With V trimmed by 2 bases and J by 13 bases, 19 bases remained unmatched. The CDR3 runs to 16 residues. The V gene's germline CDR1 is MNHNS and CDR2 SASEGT. CDR3 DNA sequence: TGTGCCAGCAGTGAAAAACCGGGACAGACCCCTATGGGGGGCACCTTC. Residues: CASSEKPGQTPMGGTF.

V usage is TRBV7-9 and J usage is TRBJ1-2; TRBD1 aligns across 7 bases. The CDR3 loop spans 19 amino acids. Germline assignment: CDR1 SEHNR and CDR2 FQNEAQ (reference sequence). Trimming at V came to 1 base and at J to 0 bases, leaving 14 bases not matched to a gene. CDR3 residues: CASSLGDRSGRGANYGYTF. The CDR3 DNA sequence: TGTGCCAGCAGCTTAGGGGACAGAAGCGGGAGAGGGGCTAACTATGGCTACACCTTC.

In this sample, this clonotype turned up a few times. CDR3 in amino acids: CASSMTVGNQPQHF. CDR3 coding DNA: TGTGCCAGCAGCATGACCGTGGGCAATCAGCCCCAGCATTTT. The rearrangement links TRBV7-2 to TRBJ1-5; D gene unclear. The V and J ends lost 5 bases and 2 bases respectively, with 10 bases between them. The CDR3 length is 14 residues. CDR1 is SGHTA, CDR2 FQGNSA, per germline.

The CDR3 region has the DNA TGTGCCAGCAGTTCCTGTCGGACAGAACGGTTGAACACTGAAGCTTTCTTT. Protein: CASSSCRTERLNTEAFF. This sequence joins TRBV6-8 and TRBJ1-1, with a tentative D call TRBD1 (6 bases). Germline V gene data show CDR1 as MNHGY and CDR2 as SAAAGT. With 4 bases removed from V and 0 bases from J, the gap between germline ends came to 18 bases. CDR3 length equals 17 residues.

This clonotype was observed a few times. The chain couples TRBV5-8 to TRBJ2-2; TRBD1 aligns across 9 bases. CDR3 size: 15 residues. V shed 5 bases and J 6 bases; nucleotides not matched to a gene: 8. The germline V gene has CDR1 SGHTS and CDR2 YDEGEE. As DNA, the CDR3 is TGTGCCAGCAGGAACAGGGGGCTGAGGGCCGGGGAGCTGTTTTTT. Translated: CASRNRGLRAGELFF. Drawing the rest from reference TRBV5-8 and TRBJ2-2, the complete variable domain is EAGVTQSPTHLIKTRGQQATLRCSPISGHTSVYWYQQALGLGLQFLLWYDEGEERNRGNFPPRFSGRQFPNYSSELNVNALELEDSALYLCASRNRGLRAGELFFGEGSRLTVL.

This chain joins TRBV27 and TRBJ1-6, with 7 bases lining up with TRBD1. Unmatched junction bases numbered 11, after V lost 4 bases and J lost 8 bases. CDR3 length: 16 residues. Germline CDR1 is MNHEY and CDR2 is SMNVEV (reference sequence). In nucleotides, the CDR3 is TGTGCCAGCAGTTCACAGGCCCGGGACAGACATTCACCCCTCCACTTT. Amino acids: CASSSQARDRHSPLHF.

The V and J genes are TRBV5-4 and TRBJ1-2; D gene uncertain. Trimming pared 4 bases from V and 5 bases from J, leaving 12 bases between. The germline CDR1 and CDR2 sequences are SGHNT and YYREEE (reference sequence). CDR3 length: 13 residues. CDR3 sequence: CASSPGETYGYTF. In nucleotides, the CDR3 is TGTGCCAGCAGCCCAGGCGAAACTTATGGCTACACCTTC. Supplemented by reference TRBV5-4 and TRBJ1-2, the full variable domain reads ETGVTQSPTHLIKTRGQQVTLRCSSQSGHNTVSWYQQALGQGPQFIFQYYREEENGRGNFPPRFSGLQFPNYSSELNVNALELDDSALYLCASSPGETYGYTFGSGTRLTVV.

This clonotype was counted a few times. The rearrangement uses TRBV20-1 and TRBJ1-5, with 9 bases that match TRBD1. The junction had 9 bases not matched to a gene; V was cut back by 5 bases and J by 7 bases. The CDR3 is 14 amino acids. CDR1 is DFQATT and CDR2 is SNEGSKA in the germline V gene (reference sequence). The CDR3, as DNA: TGCAGTGCTTCAGGGACAGGGAGCATCCAGCCCCAGCATTTT. Its protein product is CSASGTGSIQPQHF.

J is TRBJ1-5 and V is TRBV19; 8 positions match TRBD1. The CDR3 extends over 17 amino acids. Germline CDR1 reads LNHDA; CDR2 reads SQIVND (reference sequence). The ends lost 3 bases at V and 1 base at J; junction bases unmatched: 8. CDR3 region: CASSIGYRGGSNQPQHF. CDR3 bases: TGTGCCAGTAGTATCGGGTACAGGGGGGGGAGCAATCAGCCCCAGCATTTT.